The 27 T cell receptor beta chains below were found in one sample sequenced in a study of OX40 agonist ivuxolimab in advanced cancers. TCRdb keeps only in-frame clones here, not all; method: immunoSEQ multiplex PCR. The data show roughly 70,000 clones, with 85% to 90% seen just once and 2% to 2.5% held by the top ten. The sequencing here drew on CD4+ or CD8+ T cells sorted from blood, taken in a trial of the OX40 agonist ivuxolimab. The receptors here all came from an adult with an advanced solid tumor such as melanoma, head and neck, liver or kidney cancer.

This chain connects TRBV6-4 to TRBJ2-1, with 7 bases fitting TRBD2. Germline CDR1 is MRHNA and CDR2 is SNTAGT. The trim removed 5 bases at V and 9 bases at J, leaving 4 bases unmatched. This CDR3 has 12 amino acids. This CDR3 reads CASSRGDSEQFF. Written as DNA, the CDR3 is TGTGCCAGCAGTCGGGGGGACTCTGAGCAGTTCTTC.

V and J are TRBV10-1 and TRBJ2-1, with TRBD2 matching 8 bases. Germline values: CDR1 WNHNN, CDR2 SYGVQD (reference sequence). The length of the CDR3 is 15 residues. V dropped 5 bases and J dropped 3; count of bases not matched to a gene: 6. The CDR3, as DNA: TGCGCCAGCAGTACCACTAGCGGAGTCTACAATGAGCAGTTCTTC. This encodes CASSTTSGVYNEQFF.

The gene calls are TRBV7-8 and TRBJ1-4; no reliable D call. Trimming removed 2 bases at V and 7 bases at J, with 11 bases between. The CDR3 spans 14 residues. Germline CDR1 SGHVS, CDR2 FQNEAQ. In DNA form, the CDR3 reads TGTGCCAGCAGCTTATTACGGGTGGCTGAAAAACTGTTTTTT. Translating gives CASSLLRVAEKLFF.

The chain uses TRBV28 and TRBJ2-4, with 10 bases aligning to TRBD2. Germline CDR1 MDHEN, CDR2 SYDVKM. Germline trimming cut 4 bases from V and 4 bases from J; bases unmatched to any gene: 4. The CDR3 loop spans 15 amino acids. The CDR3 loop is CASSSLAGEKNIQYF. The CDR3 DNA sequence: TGTGCCAGCAGTTCGCTAGCGGGAGAGAAAAACATTCAGTACTTC. Supplemented by reference TRBV28 and TRBJ2-4, the full variable domain reads DVKVTQSSRYLVKRTGEKVFLECVQDMDHENMFWYRQDPGLGLRLIYFSYDVKMKEKGDIPEGYSVSREKKERFSLILESASTNQTSMYLCASSSLAGEKNIQYFGAGTRLSVL.

This chain uses TRBV7-2 with TRBJ2-7, with a possible D match to TRBD1 (6 bases). Germline assignment: CDR1 SGHTA and CDR2 FQGNSA. CDR3 length: 13 residues. V gave up 3 bases and J gave up 2 bases, with 8 bases separating them. CDR3 loop: CASSLAGAYEQYF. Here the CDR3 DNA reads TGTGCCAGCAGCTTGGCAGGGGCCTACGAGCAGTACTTC.

The chain links TRBV5-6 to TRBJ1-6; the match to TRBD1 covers 8 bases. This CDR3 is 16 amino acids long. The V gene end was trimmed by 4 bases and the J gene end by 7 bases; junction bases not matched to a gene: 10. Germline CDR1 reads SGHDT; CDR2 reads YYEEEE. The CDR3 coding sequence is TGTGCCAGCAGCACCGGACAGGGCAACCCCAATTCACCCCTCCACTTT. This encodes CASSTGQGNPNSPLHF.

This clone came up once. The rearrangement uses TRBV5-4 and TRBJ2-3; 8 nucleotides match TRBD2. The CDR3 runs to 16 residues. Germline CDR1 and CDR2: SGHNT and YYREEE (reference sequence). J lost 5 bases, V lost 4 bases, and 12 bases had no gene match. The CDR3 DNA reads TGTGCCAGCAGCACCGCCGGGACTAGAGGGGGAGATACGCAGTATTTT. Translated, it gives CASSTAGTRGGDTQYF. The variable domain in full, completed from reference TRBV5-4 and TRBJ2-3, reads ETGVTQSPTHLIKTRGQQVTLRCSSQSGHNTVSWYQQALGQGPQFIFQYYREEENGRGNFPPRFSGLQFPNYSSELNVNALELDDSALYLCASSTAGTRGGDTQYFGPGTRLTVL.

J is TRBJ1-6 and V is TRBV21-1; TRBD1, the table's D call, was not compared with the DNA. TRBV21-1 is a documented pseudogene. There are 16 residues in the CDR3. CDR3 nucleotide sequence: TGTGCCAGCAGCAAAGCGGCTGGGACAGACAATTCACCCCTCCACTTT. Amino acid sequence: CASSKAAGTDNSPLHF.

The chain has TRBV5-4 and TRBJ1-2, with 9 bases fitting TRBD1. Germline V gene data show CDR1 as SGHNT and CDR2 as YYREEE (reference sequence). The CDR3 runs to 15 residues. V shed 4 bases and J 0 bases; nucleotides not matched to a gene: 4. DNA for the CDR3: TGTGCCAGCAGCACACGACAGGGGGCTAACTATGGCTACACCTTC. It codes for CASSTRQGANYGYTF.

The chain links TRBV9 to TRBJ2-1; TRBD1 or TRBD2 may be the D gene (5 bases each). Germline V CDR1 and CDR2: SGDLS, YYNGEE. V was cut by 4 bases and J by 9 bases, with 17 bases left in between. This CDR3 spans 14 amino acids. CDR3 in DNA: TGTGCCAGCAGCTCCAGAGGACTCGGGGCTGAGCAGTTCTTC. This encodes CASSSRGLGAEQFF.

The V call is TRBV7-9, the J call TRBJ1-1; D gene unclear. Trimming left V 5 bases short and J 11 bases short, with 18 bases between. Germline V gives CDR1 SEHNR, CDR2 FQNEAQ (reference sequence). The CDR3 loop spans 13 amino acids. CDR3 in DNA: TGTGCCAGCAGCCTAGGCCCTGGGAGAGAGGCTTTCTTT. It translates to CASSLGPGREAFF.

The chain is built from TRBV30 and TRBJ2-7, with 9 positions matching TRBD1. V lost 3 bases to trimming and J lost 2 bases; unmatched junction nucleotides: 8. Per germline, CDR1 GTSNPN and CDR2 SVGIG (reference sequence). CDR3 length: 15 residues. Here the CDR3 DNA reads TGTGCCTGGAGCCCTCCCGGGACAGGGCCCTACGAGCAGTACTTC. Translated, it gives CAWSPPGTGPYEQYF. Looking up the rest from reference TRBV30 and TRBJ2-7 gives the full variable domain: SQTIHQWPATLVQPVGSPLSLECTVEGTSNPNLYWYRQAAGRGLQLLFYSVGIGQISSEVPQNLSASRPQDRQFILSSKKLLLSDSGFYLCAWSPPGTGPYEQYFGPGTRLTVT.

V usage is TRBV28 and J usage is TRBJ2-1, with TRBD2 identical over 11 bases. V trimming: 3 bases; J trimming: 8 bases; junction bases outside the gene matches: 9. This CDR3 contains 16 residues. Looked up from germline, CDR1 is MDHEN and CDR2 is SYDVKM. CDR3 sequence (DNA): TGTGCCAGCAGTTTTCCTTTAGCGGGGGGGCCGGATGAGCAGTTCTTC. Protein: CASSFPLAGGPDEQFF. Filled out from reference TRBV28 and TRBJ2-1, the complete variable domain reads DVKVTQSSRYLVKRTGEKVFLECVQDMDHENMFWYRQDPGLGLRLIYFSYDVKMKEKGDIPEGYSVSREKKERFSLILESASTNQTSMYLCASSFPLAGGPDEQFFGPGTRLTVL.

The chain recombines TRBV10-3 with TRBJ1-1; 7 bases map to TRBD1. Per germline, CDR1 ENHRY and CDR2 SYGVKD. This CDR3 region has 15 residues. V was pared by 3 bases and J by 1 base, with 5 bases of the junction left unmatched. As DNA, the CDR3 is TGTGCCATCAGTGATAGGGGGCTGGAGAACACTGAAGCTTTCTTT. It codes for CAISDRGLENTEAFF.

CDR3 DNA: TGTGCCAGCAGTTTAGGGGACTCCCAAGAGACCCAGTACTTC. Translating it yields CASSLGDSQETQYF. V usage is TRBV28 and J usage is TRBJ2-5; D possibly corresponds to TRBD2 (6 bases). The CDR3 consists of 14 residues. In germline, CDR1 is MDHEN, CDR2 SYDVKM. Between the trimmed V and J ends, which lost 2 bases and 1 base, there was a span of 8 bases.

CDR3 bases: TGTGCCAGCAGCCGGGACGGCGGCCCGCCCCAGCATTTT. Protein: CASSRDGGPPQHF. This sequence joins TRBV2 and TRBJ1-5; maybe TRBD1 (5 bases). The germline CDR1 and CDR2 sequences are SNHLY and FYNNEI. With 6 bases removed from V and 9 bases from J, the gap between germline ends came to 15 bases. The length of the CDR3 is 13 residues.

CDR3 nucleotide sequence: TGTGCCAGCACCCGACGACAATCAGATACGCAGTATTTT. Translation gives CASTRRQSDTQYF. J is TRBJ2-3 and V is TRBV11-2, with D hard to call. The CDR3 extends over 13 amino acids. The germline V gene encodes CDR1 SGHAT and CDR2 FQNNGV. Trimming pared 7 bases from V and 4 bases from J, leaving 12 bases between.

J is TRBJ1-5 and V is TRBV4-1, with D tentatively TRBD1 (5 bases). From germline, CDR1 is MGHRA and CDR2 YSYEKL. Deletions cut 6 bases from V and 4 bases from J, with 16 bases between. The length of the CDR3 is 15 residues. The CDR3 sequence: CASRLGEGRNQPQHF. The CDR3 DNA reads as TGCGCCAGCAGACTGGGGGAGGGGAGAAATCAGCCCCAGCATTTT.

The rearrangement links TRBV5-1 to TRBJ2-5, with D unclear. This CDR3 region has 14 residues. CDR1 and CDR2 from the germline V gene are SGHRS and YFSETQ. V was clipped by 3 bases and J by 1 base, with 10 bases between them. This CDR3 reads CASSYTDVQETQYF. CDR3 DNA: TGCGCCAGCAGCTATACCGATGTCCAAGAGACCCAGTACTTC.

The J gene is TRBJ1-1, the V gene TRBV2; weak D call: TRBD1 (6 bases). Germline CDR1 reads SNHLY; CDR2 reads FYNNEI. Trimming removed 9 bases from V and 0 bases from J, with 11 bases in between. This CDR3 spans 13 amino acids. The CDR3 here is CASGAGVNTEAFF. DNA of the CDR3: TGTGCCAGTGGGGCAGGGGTGAACACTGAAGCTTTCTTT.

This clone was counted only a few times. The J gene is TRBJ1-3, the V gene TRBV5-1; D uncertain. V gave up 2 bases and J gave up 0 bases, with 6 bases separating them. Germline V gene data show CDR1 as SGHRS and CDR2 as YFSETQ. The CDR3 has 14 amino acids. The CDR3 bases are TGCGCCAGCAGCTTCAGCGGCTCTGGAAACACCATATATTTT. Translated: CASSFSGSGNTIYF.

The rearrangement links TRBV5-1 to TRBJ1-1, with 9 bases lining up with TRBD1. The length of the CDR3 is 13 residues. Germline loops: CDR1 SGHRS, CDR2 YFSETQ. V shed 1 base and J 11 bases; nucleotides not matched to a gene: 6. CDR3 in DNA: TGCGCCAGCAGCTTGACGGACAGGGGAGGCGCTTTCTTT. As protein: CASSLTDRGGAFF.

This chain uses TRBV10-3 with TRBJ1-4; D perhaps matches TRBD1 (5 bases). The ends were cut back, 7 bases at V and 9 bases at J, with 15 bases in the middle. This CDR3 has 13 amino acids. Germline V gene lookup returns CDR1 ENHRY and CDR2 SYGVKD. The CDR3 coding sequence is TGTGCCATCAAAGGGGAGGGAGCGCAAAAACTGTTTTTT. The encoded protein is CAIKGEGAQKLFF.

This rearrangement joins TRBV6-1 to TRBJ2-7, with D tentatively TRBD2 (6 bases). Germline values: CDR1 MNHNS, CDR2 SASEGT. This CDR3 spans 13 amino acids. V was trimmed by 10 bases and J by 6 bases, leaving 19 bases between them. CDR3 region: CAITNWGDGEQYF. The CDR3 bases are TGTGCCATCACTAACTGGGGGGATGGCGAGCAGTACTTC.

CDR3 region: CASSLGALGNTIYF. The CDR3 bases are TGCGCCAGCAGCTTGGGGGCACTTGGAAACACCATATATTTT. J is TRBJ1-3 and V is TRBV5-1, with D uncertain. V lost 0 bases, J lost 3 bases, and 7 bases lay in between. The germline V gene has CDR1 SGHRS and CDR2 YFSETQ. The CDR3 sequence is 14 residues long.

The chain joins TRBV5-4 to TRBJ2-7; 10 positions agree with TRBD1. The germline gives CDR1 SGHNT, CDR2 YYREEE (reference sequence). Unmatched junction bases numbered 8, after V lost 3 bases and J lost 2 bases. CDR3 size: 16 residues. CDR3 residues: CASSSHGDRGPYEQYF. CDR3 coding DNA: TGTGCCAGCAGCTCCCATGGGGACAGGGGTCCCTACGAGCAGTACTTC.

The gene calls are TRBV2 and TRBJ1-2, with D possibly TRBD1 on 6 matching bases. The germline V and J ends were trimmed by 10 bases and 1 base, with 13 bases remaining between them. CDR3 length: 13 amino acids. Germline V lookup: CDR1 SNHLY, CDR2 FYNNEI. The CDR3 nucleotides read TGTGCCACTCGAGGGGGGGGTAACTATGGCTACACCTTC. This codes for CATRGGGNYGYTF.